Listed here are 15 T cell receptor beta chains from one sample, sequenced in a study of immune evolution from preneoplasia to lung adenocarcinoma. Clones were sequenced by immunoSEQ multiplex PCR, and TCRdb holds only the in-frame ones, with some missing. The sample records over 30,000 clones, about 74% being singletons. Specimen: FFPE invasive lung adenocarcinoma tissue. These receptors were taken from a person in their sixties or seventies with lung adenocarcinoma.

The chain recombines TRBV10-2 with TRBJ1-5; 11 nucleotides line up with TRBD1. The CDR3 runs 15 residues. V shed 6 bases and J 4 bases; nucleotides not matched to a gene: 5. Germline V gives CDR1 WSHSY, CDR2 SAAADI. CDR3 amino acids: CASSFGTGGNQPQHF. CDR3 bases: TGCGCCAGCAGCTTCGGGACAGGGGGGAATCAGCCCCAGCATTTT.

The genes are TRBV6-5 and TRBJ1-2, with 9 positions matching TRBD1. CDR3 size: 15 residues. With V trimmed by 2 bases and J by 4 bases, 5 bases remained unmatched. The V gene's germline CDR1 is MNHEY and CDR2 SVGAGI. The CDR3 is CASSYPRQGGYGYTF. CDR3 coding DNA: TGTGCCAGCAGTTACCCCCGACAGGGGGGCTATGGCTACACCTTC.

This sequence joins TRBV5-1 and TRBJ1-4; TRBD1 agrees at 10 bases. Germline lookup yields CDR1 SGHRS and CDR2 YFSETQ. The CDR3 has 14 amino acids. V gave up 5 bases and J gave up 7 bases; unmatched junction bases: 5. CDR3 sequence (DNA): TGCGCCAGCAGAATGACAGGGGGCAGTGAAAAACTGTTTTTT. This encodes CASRMTGGSEKLFF.

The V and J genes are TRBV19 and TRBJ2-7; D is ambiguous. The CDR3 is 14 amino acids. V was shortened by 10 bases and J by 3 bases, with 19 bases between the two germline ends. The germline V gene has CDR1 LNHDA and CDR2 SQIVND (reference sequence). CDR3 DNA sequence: TGTGCCACCTCTCCCCGGGTGTTAAACTACGAGCAGTACTTC. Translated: CATSPRVLNYEQYF.

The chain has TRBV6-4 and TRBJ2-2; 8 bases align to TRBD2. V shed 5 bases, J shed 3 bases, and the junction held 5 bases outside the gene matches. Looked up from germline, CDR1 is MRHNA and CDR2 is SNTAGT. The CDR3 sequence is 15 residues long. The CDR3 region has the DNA TGTGCCAGCAGTCCCGCAGCGGGGGACACCGGGGAGCTGTTTTTT. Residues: CASSPAAGDTGELFF.

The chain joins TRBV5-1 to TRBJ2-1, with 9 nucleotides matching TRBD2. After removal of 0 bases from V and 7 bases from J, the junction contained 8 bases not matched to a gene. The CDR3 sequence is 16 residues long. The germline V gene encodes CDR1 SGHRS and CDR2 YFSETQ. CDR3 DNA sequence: TGCGCCAGCAGCTTGGTTGTAGCGGGAGTCTCTAATGAGCAGTTCTTC. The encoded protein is CASSLVVAGVSNEQFF.

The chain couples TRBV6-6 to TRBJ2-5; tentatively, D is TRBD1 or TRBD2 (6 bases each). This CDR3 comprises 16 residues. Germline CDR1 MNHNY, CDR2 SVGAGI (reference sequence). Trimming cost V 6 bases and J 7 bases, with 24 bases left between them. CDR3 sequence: CASSPGAKRSAGTQYF. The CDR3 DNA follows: TGTGCCAGCAGCCCGGGGGCTAAGCGGTCCGCGGGGACCCAGTACTTC.

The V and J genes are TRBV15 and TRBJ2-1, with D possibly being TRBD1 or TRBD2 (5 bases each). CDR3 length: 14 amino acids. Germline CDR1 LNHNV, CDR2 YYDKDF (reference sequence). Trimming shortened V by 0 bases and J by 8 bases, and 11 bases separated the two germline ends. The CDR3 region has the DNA TGTGCCACCAGCAGAGAGGGGGTGAGCGATGAGCAGTTCTTC. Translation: CATSREGVSDEQFF.

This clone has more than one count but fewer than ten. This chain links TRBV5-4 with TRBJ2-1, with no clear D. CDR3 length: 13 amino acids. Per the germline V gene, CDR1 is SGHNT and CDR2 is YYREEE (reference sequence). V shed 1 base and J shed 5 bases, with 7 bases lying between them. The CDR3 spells CASSLRDDNEQFF. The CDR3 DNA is TGTGCCAGCAGCTTGAGGGATGACAATGAGCAGTTCTTC. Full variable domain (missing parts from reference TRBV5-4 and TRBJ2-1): ETGVTQSPTHLIKTRGQQVTLRCSSQSGHNTVSWYQQALGQGPQFIFQYYREEENGRGNFPPRFSGLQFPNYSSELNVNALELDDSALYLCASSLRDDNEQFFGPGTRLTVL.

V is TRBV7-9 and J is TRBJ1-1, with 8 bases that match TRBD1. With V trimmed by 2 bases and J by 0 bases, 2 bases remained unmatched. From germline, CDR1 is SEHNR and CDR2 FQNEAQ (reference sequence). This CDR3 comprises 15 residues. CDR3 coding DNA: TGTGCCAGCAGCTTAACGGGACAGGTGAACACTGAAGCTTTCTTT. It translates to CASSLTGQVNTEAFF.

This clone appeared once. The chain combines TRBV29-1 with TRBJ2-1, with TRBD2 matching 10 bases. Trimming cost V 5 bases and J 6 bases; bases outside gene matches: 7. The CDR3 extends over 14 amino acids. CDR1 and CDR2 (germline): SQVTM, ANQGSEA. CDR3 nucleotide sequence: TGCAGCGTTTATAAGCGGGAGGGTAGCAATGAGCAGTTCTTC. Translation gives CSVYKREGSNEQFF.

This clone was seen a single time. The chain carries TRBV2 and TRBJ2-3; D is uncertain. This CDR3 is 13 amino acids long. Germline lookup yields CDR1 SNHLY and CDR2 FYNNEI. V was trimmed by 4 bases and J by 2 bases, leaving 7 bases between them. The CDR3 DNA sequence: TGTGCCAGCAGTGGGCCGTACACAGATACGCAGTATTTT. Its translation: CASSGPYTDTQYF.

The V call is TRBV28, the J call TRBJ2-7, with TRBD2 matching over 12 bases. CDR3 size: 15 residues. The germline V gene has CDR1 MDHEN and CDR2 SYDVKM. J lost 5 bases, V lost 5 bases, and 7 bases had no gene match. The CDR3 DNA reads TGTGCCAGCAGTCCGGTACTAGCGGGAGGCCACGAGCAGTACTTC. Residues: CASSPVLAGGHEQYF.

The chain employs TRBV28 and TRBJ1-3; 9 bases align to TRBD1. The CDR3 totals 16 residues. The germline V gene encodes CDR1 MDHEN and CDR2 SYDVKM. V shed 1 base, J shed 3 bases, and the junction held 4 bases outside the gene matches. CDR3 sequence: CASSLYLTGGGNTIYF. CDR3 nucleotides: TGTGCCAGCAGTTTATATCTGACAGGGGGTGGAAACACCATATATTTT.

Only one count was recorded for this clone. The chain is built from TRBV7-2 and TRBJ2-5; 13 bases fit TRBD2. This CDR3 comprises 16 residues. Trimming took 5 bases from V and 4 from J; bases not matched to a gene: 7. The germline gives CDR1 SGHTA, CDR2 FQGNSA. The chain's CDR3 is CASSRTSGSGRETQYF. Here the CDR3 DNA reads TGTGCCAGCAGCCGGACTAGCGGGAGTGGGAGAGAGACCCAGTACTTC.